The present T cell receptor beta chain was sequenced within a study of shared clonotypes between healthy human individuals. Overall study findings and caveats: An anticipated effect of sequencing depth on clonotype sharing among donors was recognized.

The CDR3 has 18 residues. Trimming cost V 0 bases and J 0 bases, with 14 bases left between them. The germline CDR1 and CDR2 sequences are WNHNN and SYGVQD (reference sequence). Only Caucasian adults living in Nashville, Tennessee served as donors. Each subset's genomic DNA was shared equally among a number of immunoSEQ plates. Some clones are missing from TCRdb's copy, which holds only in-frame ones; the method was immunoSEQ multiplex PCR. Of 1,500,000 or so clones in the sample, about 98.5% were seen once. To note about this clone: Its specificity is unknown.

This sequence joins TRBV10-1 and TRBJ2-2, with D unclear. The TCR originated in a young man in good health. The source material was naive CD4+ T cells sorted from blood. Subset meaning: CD45RA+ positively selected. The CDR3 DNA reads TGCGCCAGCAGTGAGTCCCCGAGCAGATTCGCGAACACCGGGGAGCTGTTTTTT. This encodes CASSESPSRFANTGELFF.